This T cell receptor beta chain was recorded in a study of Ad26.COV2.S vaccination and SARS-CoV-2 variants. Details on this clone: Its antigen is unidentified.

Study results and limitations: The TCR breadth and depth analyses may have understated or missed part of the total T cell responses.

Data came from immunoSEQ multiplex PCR; TCRdb stores just in-frame clones and leaves some out. Of 300,000 to 400,000 clones in the sample, around four fifths were seen once. Treatment described: 19 received Ad26.COV2.S at low or high dose, single or two shots; 5 received placebo; per-sample allocation not given. After the first vaccine or placebo injection, samples were drawn on day 63. Immunization relied on an Ad26 vector, which expressed Wuhan-strain SARS-CoV-2 spike. The receptor was derived from a person aged 18 to 65 who received the Ad26.COV2.S COVID-19 vaccine or a placebo. Source: peripheral blood, taken in a trial of Ad26.COV2.S vaccine versus placebo.

The CDR3 sequence is CASSPSAWDTQYF. CDR3 coding DNA: TGTGCCAGCAGCCCCTCTGCGTGGGATACGCAGTATTTT. The J gene is TRBJ2-3, the V gene TRBV6-5; D uncertain. This CDR3 is 13 amino acids long. Germline V gene sequence: CDR1 MNHEY, CDR2 SVGAGI. V lost 6 bases and J 6 bases, leaving 13 bases between the germline ends.